This record covers a single T cell receptor beta chain. Data came from immunoSEQ multiplex PCR; TCRdb stores just in-frame clones and leaves some out. This sample carries hundreds of thousands of clones, roughly 86% of them seen once, and the ten largest clones take roughly 0.0089%. The sample comes from a study of shared T cell receptors in the human thymus. Losses at the gene ends were 5 bases for V and 5 bases for J; bases not matched to a gene: 6. The CDR3 consists of 14 residues. Germline CDR1 is MNHEY and CDR2 is SVGAGI. These data are also associated with another study on human thymus T cells. From that report: Donor material was obtained from healthy Finnish infants undergoing corrective surgery for congenital heart defects. Related research examined unrelated individuals and reported that their thymic repertoires overlapped highly.

The TCR originated in a boy under two years old with a congenital heart defect. The chain is built from TRBV6-5 and TRBJ2-5, with TRBD1 identical over 9 bases. The sequencing input was thymocytes. For the CDR3, the DNA is TGTGCCAGCAGTCAGACAGGGGGTAGGGAGACCCAGTACTTC. Residues: CASSQTGGRETQYF.